This T cell receptor (beta chain) was profiled in a study of blood T cell repertoires in COVID-19. Study-level background: Specimens from acute and convalescent COVID-19 originated in the United States, Italy and Spain. Nucleic acid was either cDNA or gDNA, and it came from T cells, B-cell-depleted T cells, or PBMCs.

Original methodology: Cell counts per sample came from amplifying reference gene primers. The assay was immunoSEQ multiplex PCR, and TCRdb's table has in-frame clones only and misses some. D and trimming come from the DNA, and the V and J calls and clone size come from that table. The top ten clones hold about 2.3% of a sample with some 90,000 clones, around 90% of them seen once. Germline CDR1 is MDHEN and CDR2 is SYDVKM. The CDR3 extends over 15 amino acids. Trimming removed 8 bases from V and 3 bases from J, with 20 bases in between. The chain recombines TRBV28 with TRBJ2-7, with D possibly matching TRBD1 (6 bases). Source material: peripheral blood. The clonotype was recovered from a man in his fifties or sixties with acute or convalescent COVID-19. The CDR3 sequence is CASGSGSGVLYEQYF. The CDR3 nucleotides are TGTGCCAGCGGATCCGGGTCAGGGGTTCTCTACGAGCAGTACTTC.